The clone carrying this T cell receptor (beta chain) has just a few counts. The antigen is undetermined. This entry belongs to a study of T cell repertoires in cytomegalovirus infection. In the study overall: Indicated by public TCR beta signatures were CMV infection and matching HLA type.

One entry per CDR3 protein, called by TCRdb with MiXCR from the reads. The sample shows 150,000 to 180,000 distinct CDR3 sequences, 23% of them seen only once. General study results and limits: HLA-C-restricted CMV-specific TCR beta clonotypes were dominant in the ex vivo response.

The V and J ends lost 1 base and 11 bases respectively, with 14 bases between them. The germline gives CDR1 SGHTA, CDR2 FQGNSA. The CDR3 runs to 13 residues. This chain uses TRBV7-2 with TRBJ1-1; possible D gene TRBD1, 5 bases. The source of this sequence is a human donor in good health (CMV status not recorded). Some clones in this sample may be carry-over from other donors' samples. The specimen was PBMCs. Here the CDR3 DNA reads TGTGCCAGCAGCTTAGGACTCGGGGGTATGGCTTTCTTT. It is translated as CASSLGLGGMAFF.